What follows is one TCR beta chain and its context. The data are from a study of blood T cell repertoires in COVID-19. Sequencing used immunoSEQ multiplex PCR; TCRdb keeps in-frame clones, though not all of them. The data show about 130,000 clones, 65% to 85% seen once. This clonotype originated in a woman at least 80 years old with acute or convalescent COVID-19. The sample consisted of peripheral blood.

CDR3 protein: CAISGDRRNTEAFF. CDR3 bases: TGTGCCATCAGTGGGGACAGGAGGAACACTGAAGCTTTCTTT. V gene TRBV10-3 combines with J gene TRBJ1-1; 8 bases line up with TRBD1. J gave up 1 base and V 4 bases, and 2 bases lay outside the gene matches. Germline-derived CDR1 and CDR2 are ENHRY and SYGVKD. This CDR3 spans 14 amino acids.